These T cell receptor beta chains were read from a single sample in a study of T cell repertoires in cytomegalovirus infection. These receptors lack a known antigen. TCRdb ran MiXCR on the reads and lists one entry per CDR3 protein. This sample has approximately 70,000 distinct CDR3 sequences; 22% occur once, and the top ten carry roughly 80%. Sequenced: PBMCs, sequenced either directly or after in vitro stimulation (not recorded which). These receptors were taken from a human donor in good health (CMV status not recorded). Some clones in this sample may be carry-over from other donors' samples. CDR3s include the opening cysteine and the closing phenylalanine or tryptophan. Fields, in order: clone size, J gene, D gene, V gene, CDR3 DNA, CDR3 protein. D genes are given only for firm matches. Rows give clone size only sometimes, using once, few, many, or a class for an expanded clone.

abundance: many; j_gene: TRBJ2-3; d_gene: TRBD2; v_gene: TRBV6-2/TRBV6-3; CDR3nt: TGTGCCAGCAGTGCTGACCGGGACTACACGGATACGCAGTATTTT; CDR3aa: CASSADRDYTDTQYF
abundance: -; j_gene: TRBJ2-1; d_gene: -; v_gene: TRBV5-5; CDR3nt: TGTGCCAGCAGCCTAATATTTAGCTCCTACAATGAGCAGTTCTTC; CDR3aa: CASSLIFSSYNEQFF
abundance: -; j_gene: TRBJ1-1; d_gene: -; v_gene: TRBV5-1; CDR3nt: TGCGCCAGCAGCCGGGACCGATTGAACACTGAAGCTTTCTTT; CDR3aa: CASSRDRLNTEAFF
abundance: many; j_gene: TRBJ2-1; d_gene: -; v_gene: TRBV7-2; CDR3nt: TGTGCCAGCAGTTTAAACCGGGCTGAGCAGTTCTTC; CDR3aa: CASSLNRAEQFF
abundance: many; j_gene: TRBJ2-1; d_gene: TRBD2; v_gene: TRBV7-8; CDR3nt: TGTGCCAGCAGCTCGGGACTAGCGGGAGTGTTCAATGAGCAGTTCTTC; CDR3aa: CASSSGLAGVFNEQFF
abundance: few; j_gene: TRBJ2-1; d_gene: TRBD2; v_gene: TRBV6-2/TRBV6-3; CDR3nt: TGTGCCAGCAGTTACTCCCCCCTAGCGGGATACAATGAGCAGTTCTTC; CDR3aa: CASSYSPLAGYNEQFF
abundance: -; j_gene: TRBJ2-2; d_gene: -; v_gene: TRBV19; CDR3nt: TGTACCAGTAGTATTGGGCACAACACCGGGGAGCTGTTTTTT; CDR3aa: CTSSIGHNTGELFF
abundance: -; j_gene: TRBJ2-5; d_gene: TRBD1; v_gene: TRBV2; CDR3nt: TGTGCCAGCAGTCGTTACCGGGACAGCCCCAAAGAGACCCAGTACTTC; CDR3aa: CASSRYRDSPKETQYF
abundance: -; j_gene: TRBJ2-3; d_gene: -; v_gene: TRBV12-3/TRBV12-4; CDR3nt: TGTGCCAGCAGTGACCTGAGGGGAGATACGCAGTATTTT; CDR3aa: CASSDLRGDTQYF
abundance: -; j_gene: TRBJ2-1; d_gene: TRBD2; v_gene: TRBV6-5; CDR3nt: TGTGCCAGCAGGGCGGGAGGGAACAATGAGCAGTTCTTC; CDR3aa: CASRAGGNNEQFF
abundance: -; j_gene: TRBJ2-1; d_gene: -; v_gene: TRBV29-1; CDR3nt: TGCAGCGTTGAAGGGCCCGGGGGGCCCAATGAGCAGTTCTTC; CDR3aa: CSVEGPGGPNEQFF
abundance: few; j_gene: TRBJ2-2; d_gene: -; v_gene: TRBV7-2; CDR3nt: TGTGCCAGCAGCTTAGCGGGGCAGGAGGTGTATGGCGGGGAGCTGTTTTTT; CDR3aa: CASSLAGQEVYGGELFF
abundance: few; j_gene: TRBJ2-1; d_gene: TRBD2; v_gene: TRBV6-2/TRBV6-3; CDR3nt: TGTGCCAGCAGTTTCCTAGCGGGAGTCGGCTATGAGCAGTTCTTC; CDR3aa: CASSFLAGVGYEQFF
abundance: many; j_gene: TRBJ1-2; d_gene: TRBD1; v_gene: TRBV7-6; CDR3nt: TGTGCCAGCAGCTATTACAGGGGCGACGATGGCTACACCTTC; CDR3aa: CASSYYRGDDGYTF
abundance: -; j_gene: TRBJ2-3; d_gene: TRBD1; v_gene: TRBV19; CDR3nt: TGTGCCAGTAGTATGAAGGGGGCAACAGATACGCAGTATTTT; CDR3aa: CASSMKGATDTQYF
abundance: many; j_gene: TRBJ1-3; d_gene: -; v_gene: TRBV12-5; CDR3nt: TGTGCTAGTGGTTTTGCCGCCGGTGGAAACACCATATATTTT; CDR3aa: CASGFAAGGNTIYF
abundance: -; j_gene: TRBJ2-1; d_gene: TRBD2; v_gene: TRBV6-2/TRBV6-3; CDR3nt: TGTGCCAGCAGTCCCCGAGGGACTAAACTCAGGGAGCAGTTCTTC; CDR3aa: CASSPRGTKLREQFF
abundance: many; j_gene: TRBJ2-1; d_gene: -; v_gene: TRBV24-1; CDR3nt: TGTGCCACCAGTGATTTGGGGCTAGAGGAAGGGGACGACTGGACAGATGAGCAGTTCTTC; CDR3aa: CATSDLGLEEGDDWTDEQFF
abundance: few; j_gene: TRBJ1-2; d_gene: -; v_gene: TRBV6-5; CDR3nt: TGTGCCAGCAGCCCCGGGACGGGGAACTATGGCTACACCTTC; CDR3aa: CASSPGTGNYGYTF
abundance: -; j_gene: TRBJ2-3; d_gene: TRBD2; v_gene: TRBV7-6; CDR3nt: TGTGCCAGCAGTACCCTGCGGGAGGAAGATACGCAGTATTTT; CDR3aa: CASSTLREEDTQYF
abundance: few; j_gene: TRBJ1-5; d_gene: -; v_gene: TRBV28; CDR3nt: TGTGCCAGCACTCCCCGGCGTTTCAATCAGCCCCAGCATTTT; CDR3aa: CASTPRRFNQPQHF
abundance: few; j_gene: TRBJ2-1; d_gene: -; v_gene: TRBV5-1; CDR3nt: TGCGCCAGCAGCTCCCCCCAAAGCTCCTACAATGAGCAGTTCTTC; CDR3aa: CASSSPQSSYNEQFF
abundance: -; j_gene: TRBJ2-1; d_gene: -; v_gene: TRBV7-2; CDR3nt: TGTGCCAGCAGCTTAGTGGGGCAGGGTAATGAGCAGTTCTTC; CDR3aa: CASSLVGQGNEQFF
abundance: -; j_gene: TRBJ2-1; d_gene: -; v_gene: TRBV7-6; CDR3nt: TGTGCCAGCAGCTTAGGGTCGATCAATGAGCAGTTCTTC; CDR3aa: CASSLGSINEQFF
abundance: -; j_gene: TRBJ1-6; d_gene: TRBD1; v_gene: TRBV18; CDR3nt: TGTGCCAGCTCACCGGGACAGGGGTCCTCACCCCTCCACTTT; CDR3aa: CASSPGQGSSPLHF
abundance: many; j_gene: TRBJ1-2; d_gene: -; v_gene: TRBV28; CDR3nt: TGTGCCAGCAGTTCCCCTGGGAACCTATATGGCTACACCTTC; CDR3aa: CASSSPGNLYGYTF
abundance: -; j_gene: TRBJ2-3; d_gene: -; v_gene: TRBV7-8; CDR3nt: TGTGCCAGCAGCGTTACAGGTCATACGCAGTATTTT; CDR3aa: CASSVTGHTQYF
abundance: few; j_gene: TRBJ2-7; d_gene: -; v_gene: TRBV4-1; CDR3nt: TGCGCCAGCAGCCAATCCGGGACTGTCGCCTACGAGCAGTACTTC; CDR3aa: CASSQSGTVAYEQYF
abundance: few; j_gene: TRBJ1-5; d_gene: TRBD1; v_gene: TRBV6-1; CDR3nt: TGTGCCAGCGCGCCGGGACAGGGCCTCAATCAGCCCCAGCATTTT; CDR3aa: CASAPGQGLNQPQHF
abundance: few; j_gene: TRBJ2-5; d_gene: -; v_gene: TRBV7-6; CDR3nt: TGTGCCAGCAGCTTAGGCGGATACCAAGAGACCCAGTACTTC; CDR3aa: CASSLGGYQETQYF
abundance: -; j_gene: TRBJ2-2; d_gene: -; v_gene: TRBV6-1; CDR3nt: TGTGCCAGCAGTGAAAGCCAGGGGATCATCGGGGAGCTGTTTTTT; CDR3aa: CASSESQGIIGELFF
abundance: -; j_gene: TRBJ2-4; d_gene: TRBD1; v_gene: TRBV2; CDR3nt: TGTGCCAGCAGAGGACAGGGACTAGCCAAAAACATTCAGTACTTC; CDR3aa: CASRGQGLAKNIQYF
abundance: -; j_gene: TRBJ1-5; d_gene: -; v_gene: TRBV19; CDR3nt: TGTGCCAGTACGGAAGTAAACAATCAGCCCCAGCATTTT; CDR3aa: CASTEVNNQPQHF
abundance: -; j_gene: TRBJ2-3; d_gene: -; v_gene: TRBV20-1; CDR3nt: TGCAGTGCTAGCGCTGGGACTCTGACTGGAGATACGCAGTATTTT; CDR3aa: CSASAGTLTGDTQYF
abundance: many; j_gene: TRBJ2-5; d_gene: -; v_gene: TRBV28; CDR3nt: TGTGCCAGCAGTTTTTGGGGGGGCGCTGATCAAGAGACCCAGTACTTC; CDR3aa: CASSFWGGADQETQYF
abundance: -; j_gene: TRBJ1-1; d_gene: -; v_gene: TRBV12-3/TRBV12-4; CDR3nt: TGTGCCAGCAGTGGATACCCAAACCACAGGGAGAACACTGAAGCTTTCTTT; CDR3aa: CASSGYPNHRENTEAFF
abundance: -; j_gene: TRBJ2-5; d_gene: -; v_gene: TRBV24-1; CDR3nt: TGTGCCACCAGTGATCAGGGGCAGCGCGAGACCCAGTACTTC; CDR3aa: CATSDQGQRETQYF
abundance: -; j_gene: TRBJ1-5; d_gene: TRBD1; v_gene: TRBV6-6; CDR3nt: TGTGCCAGCAGTTCCCACAGGGGGCCGAGAAATCAGCCCCAGCATTTT; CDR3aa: CASSSHRGPRNQPQHF
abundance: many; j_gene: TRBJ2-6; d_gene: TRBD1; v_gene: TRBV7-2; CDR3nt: TGTGCCAGCAGCTATATACGGACAGGATCTACCCCTGGGGCCAACGTCCTGACTTTC; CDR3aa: CASSYIRTGSTPGANVLTF
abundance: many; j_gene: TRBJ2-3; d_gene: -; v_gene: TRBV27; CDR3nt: TGTGCCAGCAGTTCCCGCACAGATACGCAGTATTTT; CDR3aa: CASSSRTDTQYF
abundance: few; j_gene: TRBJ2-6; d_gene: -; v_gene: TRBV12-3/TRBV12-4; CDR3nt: TGTGCCAGCAGTTTGTCAGGGGACCGTGGGGCCAACGTCCTGACTTTC; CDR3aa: CASSLSGDRGANVLTF
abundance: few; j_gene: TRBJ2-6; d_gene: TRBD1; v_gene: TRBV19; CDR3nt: TGTGCCAGTAGTATTAACAGGGGGCCAGGGGCCAACGTCCTGACTTTC; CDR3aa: CASSINRGPGANVLTF
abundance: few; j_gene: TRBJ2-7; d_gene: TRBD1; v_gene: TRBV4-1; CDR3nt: TGCGCCAGCAGCCAAGGGGGGGACAGGGTCACCTACGAGCAGTACTTC; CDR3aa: CASSQGGDRVTYEQYF
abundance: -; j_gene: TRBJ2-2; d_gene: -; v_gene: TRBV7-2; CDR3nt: TGTGCCAGCAGCTTAGGAGGGAGACCGTTCTCGGAGGAGCTGTTTTTT; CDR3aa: CASSLGGRPFSEELFF
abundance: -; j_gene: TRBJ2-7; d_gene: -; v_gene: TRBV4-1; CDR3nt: TGCGCCAGCAGCCAACAAACTATCAGGGAACGGTACGAGCAGTACTTC; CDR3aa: CASSQQTIRERYEQYF
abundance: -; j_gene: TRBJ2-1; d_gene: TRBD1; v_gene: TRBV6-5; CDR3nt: TGTGCCAGCAGTGCGACCCGGGACAGCCATAATGAGCAGTTCTTC; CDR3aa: CASSATRDSHNEQFF
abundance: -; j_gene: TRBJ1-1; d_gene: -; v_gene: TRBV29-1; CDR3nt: TGCAGCGTTGACTCTGTCACTGAAGCTTTCTTT; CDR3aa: CSVDSVTEAFF
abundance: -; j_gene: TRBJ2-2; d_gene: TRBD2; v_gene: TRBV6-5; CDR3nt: TGTGCCAGCAGTCCGACTAGCGGCACCGGGGAGCTGTTTTTT; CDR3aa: CASSPTSGTGELFF
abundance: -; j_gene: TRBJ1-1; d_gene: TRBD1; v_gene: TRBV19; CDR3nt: TGTGCCAGTAACCCGACAGGGGTGAGCACTGAAGCTTTCTTT; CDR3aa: CASNPTGVSTEAFF
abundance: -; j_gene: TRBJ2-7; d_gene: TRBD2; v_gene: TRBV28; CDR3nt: TGTGCCAGCAGTCTGCGGACTAGCGGAGGGATGTACGAGCAGTACTTC; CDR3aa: CASSLRTSGGMYEQYF
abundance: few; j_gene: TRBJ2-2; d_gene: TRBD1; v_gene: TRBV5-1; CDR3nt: TGCGCCAGCAGCCAAGGACAGGGGGCCACCGGGGAGCTGTTTTTT; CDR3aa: CASSQGQGATGELFF
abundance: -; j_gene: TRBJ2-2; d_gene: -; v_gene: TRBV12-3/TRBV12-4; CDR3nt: TGTGCCAGCAGTTTTCTACTCGGACAGTTGAACACCGGGGAGCTGTTTTTT; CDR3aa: CASSFLLGQLNTGELFF
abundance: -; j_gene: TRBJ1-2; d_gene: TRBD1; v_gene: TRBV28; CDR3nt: TGTGCCAGCAGTTCCCCGGGACAGTATGGCTACACCTTC; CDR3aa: CASSSPGQYGYTF
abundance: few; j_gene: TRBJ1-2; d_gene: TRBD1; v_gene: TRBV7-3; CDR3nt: TGTGCCAGCAGCTTAATGGGGGGGGACAGGGATGGCTACACCTTC; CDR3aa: CASSLMGGDRDGYTF
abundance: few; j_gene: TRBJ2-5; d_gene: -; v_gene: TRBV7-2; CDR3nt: TGTGCCAGCAGCTTAATTGCGGGATGGCAAGAGACCCAGTACTTC; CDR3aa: CASSLIAGWQETQYF
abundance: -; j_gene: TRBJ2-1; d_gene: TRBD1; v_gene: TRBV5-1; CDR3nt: TGCGCCAGCAGCTCGGACAGGCCCACGAACAGTGAGCAGTTCTTC; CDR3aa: CASSSDRPTNSEQFF
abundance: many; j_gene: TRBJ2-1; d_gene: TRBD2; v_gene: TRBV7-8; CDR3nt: TGTGCCAGCAGCTTGGGATCTAGCGGAAGCTCCTACAATGAGCAGTTCTTC; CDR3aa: CASSLGSSGSSYNEQFF
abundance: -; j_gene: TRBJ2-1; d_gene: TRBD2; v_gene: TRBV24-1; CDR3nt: TGTGCCACCAGTGATGGAGGGACTAGTGGAATGAGGCAGTTCTTC; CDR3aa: CATSDGGTSGMRQFF
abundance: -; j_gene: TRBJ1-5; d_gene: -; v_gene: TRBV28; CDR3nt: TGTGCCAGCAGCACCGGGGGGTTCGGCAATCAGCCCCAGCATTTT; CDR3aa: CASSTGGFGNQPQHF